One sample yielded the 19 T cell receptor beta chains listed below, sequenced in a study of T cell changes during pregnancy in multiple sclerosis. Produced via immunoSEQ multiplex PCR; TCRdb's table is partial and in-frame only. This sample has over 80,000 clones, with 90% found just once. The specimen was peripheral blood, collected in the second trimester of pregnancy. These TCRs come from a female donor in good health, enrolled as a control in a pregnancy study.

This chain uses TRBV5-1 with TRBJ2-5; D remains ambiguous. CDR1 SGHRS and CDR2 YFSETQ come from the germline V gene. This CDR3 has 14 residues. V was pared by 0 bases and J by 2 bases, with 8 bases between. This chain's CDR3 is CASSLVAPQETQYF. CDR3 bases: TGCGCCAGCAGCTTGGTGGCACCTCAAGAGACCCAGTACTTC.

The J gene is TRBJ1-2, the V gene TRBV11-2; D not resolved. The CDR3 consists of 15 residues. The V gene lost 0 bases and the J gene lost 2 bases, with 10 bases spanning the gap. CDR1 and CDR2 from the germline V gene are SGHAT and FQNNGV. The CDR3 reads CASSLERRLNYGYTF. CDR3 DNA: TGTGCCAGCAGCTTAGAAAGAAGACTAAACTATGGCTACACCTTC.

The chain combines TRBV6-5 with TRBJ2-3, with TRBD2 matching over 7 bases. The germline V gene encodes CDR1 MNHEY and CDR2 SVGAGI. There are 15 residues in the CDR3. V lost 0 bases to trimming and J lost 2 bases; unmatched junction nucleotides: 2. For the CDR3, the DNA is TGTGCCAGCAGTTACTCGGGACTATCCACAGATACGCAGTATTTT. This gives the protein CASSYSGLSTDTQYF.

The CDR3 DNA sequence: TGTGCCAGCAGTTACGCGAGGGAGTCCTATGGCTACACCTTC. It encodes CASSYARESYGYTF. This chain uses TRBV6-5 with TRBJ1-2; D remains ambiguous. This CDR3 spans 14 amino acids. Germline CDR1 is MNHEY and CDR2 is SVGAGI. V lost 2 bases to trimming and J lost 4 bases, with 11 bases between them.

The CDR3 here is CASSEYGGSRDGYTF. CDR3 in DNA: TGTGCCAGCAGTGAATATGGGGGCTCTAGGGATGGCTACACCTTC. The chain uses TRBV25-1 and TRBJ1-2; D may be TRBD1 (6 bases). Between the trimmed V and J ends, which lost 0 bases and 6 bases, there was a span of 14 bases. Germline-derived CDR1 and CDR2 are MGHDK and SYGVNS. The CDR3 runs 15 residues.

The chain is built from TRBV19 and TRBJ1-1, with TRBD1 as a possible D gene (6 bases). Trimming pared 10 bases from V and 3 bases from J, leaving 18 bases between. CDR1 is LNHDA, CDR2 SQIVND, per germline (reference sequence). The length of the CDR3 is 14 residues. CDR3 in DNA: TGTGCCACCACCATTGCCAGGGGAGACACTGAAGCTTTCTTT. Translation: CATTIARGDTEAFF. The complete variable domain, with remaining parts taken from reference TRBV19 and TRBJ1-1, reads DGGITQSPKYLFRKEGQNVTLSCEQNLNHDAMYWYRQDPGQGLRLIYYSQIVNDFQKGDIAEGYSVSREKKESFPLTVTSAQKNPTAFYLCATTIARGDTEAFFGQGTRLTVV.

V usage is TRBV5-5 and J usage is TRBJ1-6, with 7 bases lining up with TRBD1. Trimming at V came to 6 bases and at J to 3 bases, leaving 6 bases not matched to a gene. Germline values: CDR1 SGHKS, CDR2 YYEKEE (reference sequence). The CDR3 sequence is 15 residues long. The CDR3 loop reads CASNSGTDYNSPLHF. CDR3 coding DNA: TGTGCCAGCAACTCAGGGACAGACTATAATTCACCCCTCCACTTT. Full variable domain (remainder filled in from reference TRBV5-5 and TRBJ1-6): DAGVTQSPTHLIKTRGQQVTLRCSPISGHKSVSWYQQVLGQGPQFIFQYYEKEERGRGNFPDRFSARQFPNYSSELNVNALLLGDSALYLCASNSGTDYNSPLHFGNGTRLTVT.

The CDR3 loop reads CASSGQVSTGELFF. The CDR3, as DNA: TGTGCCAGCAGTGGACAGGTTAGCACCGGGGAGCTGTTTTTT. The V and J genes are TRBV6-1 and TRBJ2-2; a weak D match, TRBD1 (6 bases). Looked up from germline, CDR1 is MNHNS and CDR2 is SASEGT. This CDR3 contains 14 residues. V was clipped by 4 bases and J by 4 bases, with 10 bases between them.

The CDR3 DNA is TGTGCCAGCAGCTTGGTTATAGGGGCAGGGGGCCTCTTTTCACCCCTCCACTTT. Its protein is CASSLVIGAGGLFSPLHF. The chain has TRBV5-4 and TRBJ1-6; 8 nucleotides align to TRBD1. The CDR3 runs 18 residues. V lost 0 bases to trimming and J lost 9 bases; unmatched junction nucleotides: 14. The germline V gene has CDR1 SGHNT and CDR2 YYREEE (reference sequence).

The chain links TRBV29-1 to TRBJ2-4; 16 bases agree with TRBD2. Germline CDR1 is SQVTM and CDR2 is ANQGSEA. There are 17 residues in the CDR3. Trimming at V came to 7 bases and at J to 1 base, leaving 7 bases not matched to a gene. The CDR3 DNA follows: TGCAGCGCCCTGGGACTAGCGGGAGGGGTGGCCAAAAACATTCAGTACTTC. Amino acids: CSALGLAGGVAKNIQYF.

The chain uses TRBV19 and TRBJ2-3; TRBD2 matches 12 bases. CDR3 length: 16 amino acids. CDR1 and CDR2 (germline): LNHDA, SQIVND (reference sequence). V trimming: 5 bases; J trimming: 6 bases; junction bases outside the gene matches: 9. This chain's CDR3 is CASSVRLAGVGDTQYF. Written as DNA, the CDR3 is TGTGCCAGTAGTGTCAGACTAGCGGGGGTGGGGGATACGCAGTATTTT.

The rearrangement joins TRBV6-5 to TRBJ1-2; 7 bases are a match to TRBD1. V lost 8 bases to trimming and J lost 2 bases; unmatched junction nucleotides: 2. The CDR3 length is 12 residues. Germline V lookup: CDR1 MNHEY, CDR2 SVGAGI. CDR3 residues: CASLGQNYGYTF. CDR3 sequence (DNA): TGTGCCAGCCTGGGACAGAACTATGGCTACACCTTC.

This chain joins TRBV28 and TRBJ2-7, with D perhaps matching TRBD2 (7 bases). Per germline, CDR1 MDHEN and CDR2 SYDVKM. The CDR3 has 16 amino acids. Between the trimmed V and J ends, which lost 7 bases and 3 bases, there was a span of 22 bases. DNA of the CDR3: TGTGCCAGCACGGGGGGCGAAGTGGCAGGATTCTACGAGCAGTACTTC. It is translated as CASTGGEVAGFYEQYF.

The V call is TRBV2, the J call TRBJ2-7; D is ambiguous. This CDR3 comprises 14 residues. Germline V gives CDR1 SNHLY, CDR2 FYNNEI. Between the trimmed V and J ends, which lost 11 bases and 0 bases, there was a span of 17 bases. The CDR3 nucleotides read TGTGCCGGCACCCTGGAGTTCAGCTCCTACGAGCAGTACTTC. It translates to CAGTLEFSSYEQYF.

V gene TRBV7-8 combines with J gene TRBJ1-2; the D is unclear. The CDR3 is made up of 15 amino acids. Germline V CDR1 and CDR2: SGHVS, FQNEAQ. V was shortened by 2 bases and J by 4 bases, with 14 bases between the two germline ends. CDR3 in amino acids: CASSLSRSLGYGYTF. DNA of the CDR3: TGTGCCAGCAGCTTATCTCGCTCCCTCGGCTATGGCTACACCTTC. The variable domain in full, with the rest retrieved from reference TRBV7-8 and TRBJ1-2, is GAGVSQSPRYKVAKRGQDVALRCDPISGHVSLFWYQQALGQGPEFLTYFQNEAQLDKSGLPSDRFFAERPEGSVSTLKIQRTQQEDSAVYLCASSLSRSLGYGYTFGSGTRLTVV.

This sequence joins TRBV28 and TRBJ1-4, with D tentatively TRBD1 (5 bases). Germline V gives CDR1 MDHEN, CDR2 SYDVKM. The CDR3 runs to 15 residues. Trimming took 5 bases from V and 7 from J, leaving 17 bases between them. The CDR3 is CASSTPRQFGEKLFF. The CDR3 DNA reads TGTGCCAGCAGTACGCCCAGACAGTTTGGTGAAAAACTGTTTTTT.

This clone showed up just once. V usage is TRBV27 and J usage is TRBJ1-1, with TRBD1 as a possible D gene (5 bases). Looked up from germline, CDR1 is MNHEY and CDR2 is SMNVEV (reference sequence). The CDR3 is 13 residues long. Trimming pared 4 bases from V and 4 bases from J, leaving 10 bases between. The CDR3 DNA is TGTGCCAGCAGTTGGAACGGGGGCACTGAAGCTTTCTTT. Translating it yields CASSWNGGTEAFF.

There are a few counts of this clone. This chain links TRBV28 with TRBJ1-1; no reliable D call. The germline gives CDR1 MDHEN, CDR2 SYDVKM. The CDR3 has 11 amino acids. Between the trimmed V and J ends, which lost 3 bases and 7 bases, there was a span of 6 bases. CDR3 DNA: TGTGCCAGCAGTTTCAGGTTTGAAGCTTTCTTT. Residues: CASSFRFEAFF.

The rearrangement links TRBV6-1 to TRBJ2-1; no reliable D call. There are 13 residues in the CDR3. V lost 8 bases and J 5 bases, leaving 13 bases between the germline ends. CDR1 is MNHNS and CDR2 is SASEGT in the germline V gene. CDR3 in amino acids: CASPGDTHNEQFF. The CDR3, as DNA: TGTGCCAGCCCTGGCGACACGCACAATGAGCAGTTCTTC.